The present T cell receptor beta chain was sequenced within a study of blood T cell repertoires in COVID-19 (dated by TCRdb to the early 2020s). Study-level background: Collaborator samples came from the United States, Italy and Spain and covered acute and convalescent phases of COVID-19. The prospective study material was composed of cDNA or gDNA derived from T cells, B-cell-depleted T cells, or PBMCs. The dataset comprised deeply sampled blood TCRbeta repertoires from subjects exposed to, actively infected with, or recovered from COVID-19. The repertoires were made available in a free public database intended to serve as a resource for research on the immune response to SARS-CoV-2. Samples were obtained from the ongoing ImmuneRACE study (first 160 participants) and from over 1,000 subjects provided by 6 global collaborators. Sample metadata almost always included a de-identified subject ID, COVID-19 status, age in years and sex. Where HLA class I and class II types were available, the types were taken from metadata supplied by the sample provider, not from assay-based typing. General study outcomes and caveats: The quantity of clinical and demographic metadata differed by source and by participant and was supplied without curation.

Concerning this clone itself: Its antigen is not yet known. No quality values exist for individual bases; no much larger clone is one base distant.

The immunoSEQ Assay, a bias-controlled multiplex PCR, was used to amplify TCRbeta CDR3 regions from genomic DNA. The original methods were these. The number of nucleated cells in each sample was estimated from the amplification of reference gene primers within the assay. Sequence reads were collapsed and filtered to measure the absolute abundance of every unique TCRbeta CDR3 rearrangement. For each sample, productive Simpson clonality was calculated as the square root of Simpson's diversity index across productive rearrangements. Held by TCRdb, this immuneACCESS table contains in-frame sequences only and omits some clones. Under half of the omission traces to an unresolved V gene where checked; the cause of the rest is unknown. V, J and clone size are taken as reported in that table, and D and trimming were inferred from the DNA itself. For this sample there are approximately 230,000 clones; 65% to 85% appear just once. Around 6% of the sample belongs to the ten largest clones.

Each collaborating institution followed its own protocols to collect whole blood in K2EDTA tubes. For TCRbeta analysis, collaborator samples were shipped as frozen whole blood, as isolated PBMCs, or as DNA extracted from either sample type. CDR1 is given as KGHSH and CDR2 as LQKENI, both from the germline V gene. V loses 5 bases of germline sequence and J loses 1 base, and the interval between the two ends is 11 bases. The CDR3 runs 15 amino acids, cysteine and phenylalanine included. The sequence is cut down to CDR3 DNA, 45 bases in frame from base 1. The sample consisted of peripheral blood. This sequence was found in an elderly man with acute or convalescent COVID-19. This chain joins TRBV18 to TRBJ2-2, with TRBD1 perhaps the D gene, on 5 matching bases. DNA sequence: TGTGCCAGCTCAAGACAGCCACTGAACACCGGGGAGCTGTTTTTT. Translated, this is CASSRQPLNTGELFF.